The 5 T cell receptor beta chains listed next were all sequenced from one sample in a study of vaccination and CD4 T cells after COVID-19. Antigens for these TCRs are unknown. Treatment meaning: roughly 10-day PBMC culture with coronavirus spike peptide pools or control peptides (ViraFEST assay). An Oncomine TCR Beta short-read assay was used to sequence the DNA from cultured CD4+ T cells. TCRdb independently ran MiXCR on the PCR reads; one entry per CDR3 protein. The top ten clones hold under 25% of a sample with 5,000 to 6,000 distinct CDR3 sequences, approximately 29% of them seen once. The sequencing used CD4+ T cells from blood, cultured in vitro, collected after SARS-CoV-2 vaccination. The source of these receptors is a human donor who had recovered from COVID-19.

This clonotype has a handful of counts. The chain links TRBV20-1 to TRBJ1-2; D is undetermined. The CDR3 covers 15 residues. Looked up from germline, CDR1 is DFQATT and CDR2 is SNEGSKA (reference sequence). Trimming stripped 0 bases from V and 4 bases from J, with 15 bases between. CDR3 sequence reads: CSARDPPRVVYGYTF. The CDR3 DNA follows: TGCAGTGCTAGAGATCCTCCGAGGGTAGTCTATGGCTACACCTTC.

The rearrangement uses TRBV20-1 and TRBJ2-7, with D maybe TRBD2 (6 bases). Germline V CDR1 and CDR2: DFQATT, SNEGSKA (reference sequence). V lost 5 bases and J 6 bases, leaving 20 bases between the germline ends. There are 14 residues in the CDR3. This CDR3 reads CSAVRGTGVGEQYF. The CDR3 DNA reads TGCAGTGCTGTACGGGGTACGGGAGTGGGCGAGCAGTACTTC.

This clonotype was counted a few times. This rearrangement joins TRBV6-2 or TRBV6-3 to TRBJ2-5, with a possible D match to TRBD1 (5 bases). This CDR3 contains 15 residues. V shed 5 bases and J shed 1 base, with 14 bases lying between them. Germline CDR1 is MNHEY and CDR2 is SVGEGT. This chain's CDR3 is CASSTRRVGQETQYF. The CDR3 coding sequence is TGTGCCAGCAGTACCCGCAGGGTCGGCCAAGAGACCCAGTACTTC.

The chain recombines TRBV20-1 with TRBJ1-1; D ambiguous. Trimming removed 5 bases at V and 2 bases at J, with 12 bases between. CDR3 length: 13 amino acids. Germline values: CDR1 DFQATT, CDR2 SNEGSKA (reference sequence). DNA of the CDR3: TGCAGTGCTGCAATGGACTTAAACACTGAAGCTTTCTTT. Its translation is CSAAMDLNTEAFF.

The V gene is TRBV20-1, the J gene TRBJ2-7; D is unclear. V dropped 4 bases and J dropped 2 bases, with 21 bases sitting between them. The CDR3 spans 16 residues. Germline V lookup: CDR1 DFQATT, CDR2 SNEGSKA (reference sequence). The CDR3 sequence is CSANINPLSYPYEQYF. The CDR3 DNA reads TGCAGTGCTAACATCAACCCCCTCTCCTACCCCTACGAGCAGTACTTC.